Below are 16 T cell receptor beta chains sequenced from a single sample in a study of monozygotic twins with inflammatory bowel disease (dated 2019 in TCRdb). The library was prepared using 5' RACE. For sequencing, an Illumina HiSeq 2500 was employed. TCRdb reprocessed the reads, so every CDR3 protein sequence counts as one entry and DNA is not shown. The table held for this sample gives nearly 450,000 distinct CDR3 sequences. The ten largest clonotypes hold about 2.2% of the sample. Specimen: blood. The source is a human donor with ulcerative colitis or Crohn's disease, or a healthy co-twin of an affected twin (not recorded which).

The V gene is TRBV7-3, the J gene TRBJ2-1; TCRdb lists TRBD1, though no DNA is available to test this call. Germline CDR1 is SGHTA and CDR2 is FQGTGA. This CDR3 region has 15 residues. CDR3 sequence reads: CASSLTHYGGNEQFF.

The rearrangement joins TRBV20-1 to TRBJ2-1; TCRdb's D call of TRBD1 is untestable without DNA. The CDR3 runs 11 residues. In germline, CDR1 is DFQATT, CDR2 SNEGSKA (reference sequence). The CDR3: CSARGGREQFF.

V usage is TRBV6-1 and J usage is TRBJ2-3; TCRdb calls TRBD2, which cannot be checked without DNA. The V gene's germline CDR1 is MNHNS and CDR2 SASEGT. CDR3 size: 14 residues. The CDR3 loop reads CASSTGLAAPTQYF.

V is TRBV25-1 and J is TRBJ1-3. Germline V lookup: CDR1 MGHDK, CDR2 SYGVNS. This CDR3 has 14 residues. CDR3 sequence: CASRDTSSGNTIYF.

The genes are TRBV5-5 and TRBJ2-2. The CDR3 covers 15 residues. Germline loops: CDR1 SGHKS, CDR2 YYEKEE (reference sequence). The CDR3 sequence: CASSTLGSNTGELFF. Based on the CDR3 plus reference TRBV5-5 and TRBJ2-2, the full variable domain is DAGVTQSPTHLIKTRGQQVTLRCSPISGHKSVSWYQQVLGQGPQFIFQYYEKEERGRGNFPDRFSARQFPNYSSELNVNALLLGDSALYLCASSTLGSNTGELFFGEGSRLTVL.

The V call is TRBV4-3, the J call TRBJ2-1; the D gene TCRdb calls, TRBD2, cannot be checked with no DNA. From germline, CDR1 is LGHNA and CDR2 YSLEER. The CDR3 sequence is 16 residues long. CDR3: CASSQGAGGTDNEQFF.

This chain links TRBV5-5 with TRBJ2-6. This CDR3 is built from 17 residues. The germline CDR1 and CDR2 sequences are SGHKS and YYEKEE (reference sequence). The CDR3 loop is CVSSLAFGLSGANVLTF.

The chain has TRBV11-2 and TRBJ2-4; lacking DNA, the TRBD1 call made by TCRdb goes unchecked. This CDR3 has 18 amino acids. CDR1 and CDR2 from the germline V gene are SGHAT and FQNNGV. The CDR3: CASSIREQGVLAKNIQYF. Filled out from reference TRBV11-2 and TRBJ2-4, the complete variable domain reads EAGVAQSPRYKIIEKRQSVAFWCNPISGHATLYWYQQILGQGPKLLIQFQNNGVVDDSQLPKDRFSAERLKGVDSTLKIQPAKLEDSAVYLCASSIREQGVLAKNIQYFGAGTRLSVL.

The chain recombines TRBV20-1 with TRBJ1-2. This CDR3 contains 13 residues. From germline, CDR1 is DFQATT and CDR2 SNEGSKA (reference sequence). CDR3 region: CSARDTAMYGYTF.

The rearrangement links TRBV10-3 to TRBJ2-5; TCRdb outputs TRBD2, but without DNA this stays unchecked. CDR3 size: 16 residues. The germline V gene has CDR1 ENHRY and CDR2 SYGVKD. The CDR3 here is CAISESGAGGQETQYF.

The chain combines TRBV20-1 with TRBJ2-3. CDR3 size: 12 residues. Germline V gives CDR1 DFQATT, CDR2 SNEGSKA (reference sequence). The CDR3 is CSASGSTDTQYF.

This chain uses TRBV10-2 with TRBJ2-7; TCRdb selects TRBD1, and the lack of DNA leaves this call unchecked. Germline V CDR1 and CDR2: WSHSY, SAAADI. The CDR3 covers 14 residues. CDR3 in amino acids: CASKGQGSSYEQYF.

The V and J genes are TRBV6-5 and TRBJ1-5. The germline CDR1 and CDR2 sequences are MNHEY and SVGAGI. The CDR3 is 17 residues long. The chain's CDR3 is CASSLSREGLGNQPQHF.

The rearrangement joins TRBV11-1 to TRBJ2-1. Germline-derived CDR1 and CDR2 are SGHAT and FQDESV (reference sequence). The CDR3 totals 18 residues. The CDR3 region is CASSLEPTLVSSYNEQFF.

The V and J genes are TRBV20-1 and TRBJ2-7. CDR1 is DFQATT and CDR2 is SNEGSKA in the germline V gene (reference sequence). The CDR3 covers 13 residues. CDR3 sequence: CSAPREVAYEQYF.

The V and J genes are TRBV29-1 and TRBJ2-2; TCRdb lists TRBD2, though no DNA is available to test this call. The CDR3 loop spans 14 amino acids. Looked up from germline, CDR1 is SQVTM and CDR2 is ANQGSEA. The CDR3 sequence is CSVGGDSSTGKLFF.